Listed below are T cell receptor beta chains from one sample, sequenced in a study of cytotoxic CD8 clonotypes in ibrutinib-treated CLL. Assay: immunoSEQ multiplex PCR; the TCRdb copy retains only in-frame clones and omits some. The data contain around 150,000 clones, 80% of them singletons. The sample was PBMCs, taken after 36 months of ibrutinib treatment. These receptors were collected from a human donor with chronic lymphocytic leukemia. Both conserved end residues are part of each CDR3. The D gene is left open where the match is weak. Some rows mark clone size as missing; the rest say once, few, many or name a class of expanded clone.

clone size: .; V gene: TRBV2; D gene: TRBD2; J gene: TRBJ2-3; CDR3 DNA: TGTGCCAGCAGTGGTCGGGCGGGAGCAGATACGCAGTATTTT; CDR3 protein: CASSGRAGADTQYF
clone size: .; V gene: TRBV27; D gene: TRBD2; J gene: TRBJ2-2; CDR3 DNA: TGTGCCAGCAGTTTATCCTCGTGGACTAGCGGGAGCACCGGGGAGCTGTTTTTT; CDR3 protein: CASSLSSWTSGSTGELFF
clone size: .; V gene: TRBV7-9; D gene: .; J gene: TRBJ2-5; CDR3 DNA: TGTGCCAGCAGCTTAAACGGCAGGGCGGGAGAGACCCAGTACTTC; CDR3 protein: CASSLNGRAGETQYF
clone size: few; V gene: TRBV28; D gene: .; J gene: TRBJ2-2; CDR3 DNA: TGTGCCAGCAGTTTAGGAGGGAACACCGGGGAGCTGTTTTTT; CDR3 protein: CASSLGGNTGELFF
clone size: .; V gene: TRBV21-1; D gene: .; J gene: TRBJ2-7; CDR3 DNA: TGTGCCAGCAGCAGTTGGGTCTTGGACGAGCAGTACTTC; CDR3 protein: CASSSWVLDEQYF
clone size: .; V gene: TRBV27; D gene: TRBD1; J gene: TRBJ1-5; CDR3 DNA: TGTGCCAGCAGTTTTGACAGGGGGAATCAGCCCCAGCATTTT; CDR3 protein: CASSFDRGNQPQHF
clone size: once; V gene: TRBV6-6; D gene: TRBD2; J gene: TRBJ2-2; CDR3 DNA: TGTGCCAGCAGTTTACTAGCGGGCGACCTCACCGGGGAGCTGTTTTTT; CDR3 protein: CASSLLAGDLTGELFF
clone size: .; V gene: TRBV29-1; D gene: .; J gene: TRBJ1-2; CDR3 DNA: TGCAGCGTTGCTGGGGGTTCAGAGGGTGGCGGCTACACCTTC; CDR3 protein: CSVAGGSEGGGYTF
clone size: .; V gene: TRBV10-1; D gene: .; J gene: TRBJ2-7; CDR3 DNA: TGCGCCAGCAGTAGTGGACAGTCCTACGAGCAGTACTTC; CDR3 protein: CASSSGQSYEQYF
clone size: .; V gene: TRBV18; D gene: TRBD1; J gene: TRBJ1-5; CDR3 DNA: TGTGCCAGCTCATCGGACAGGAATCAGCCCCAGCATTTT; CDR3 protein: CASSSDRNQPQHF
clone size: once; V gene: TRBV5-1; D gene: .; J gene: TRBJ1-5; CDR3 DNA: TGCGCCAGCAGCTTGGGACCCGGCGGGAGCAATCAGCCCCAGCATTTT; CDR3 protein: CASSLGPGGSNQPQHF
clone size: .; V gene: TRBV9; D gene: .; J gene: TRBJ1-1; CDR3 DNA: TGTGCCAGCAGCGCGGGGGAAACTGAAGCTTTCTTT; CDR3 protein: CASSAGETEAFF
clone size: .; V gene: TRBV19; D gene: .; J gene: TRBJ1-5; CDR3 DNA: TGTGCCAGTAGTATAGCGGGGGAGGGTGGCAGAACCGAAGGACAGCCCCAGCATTTT; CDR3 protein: CASSIAGEGGRTEGQPQHF
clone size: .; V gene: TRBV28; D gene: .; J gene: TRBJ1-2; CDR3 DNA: TGTGCCAGCAGCCCAGGACTAACCAACTATGGCTACACCTTC; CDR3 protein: CASSPGLTNYGYTF
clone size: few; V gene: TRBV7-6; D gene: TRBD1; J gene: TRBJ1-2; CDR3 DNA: TGTGCCAGCAGCCCACTCAGGGGGTCCTATGGCTACACCTTC; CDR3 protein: CASSPLRGSYGYTF
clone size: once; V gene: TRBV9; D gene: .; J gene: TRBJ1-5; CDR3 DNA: TGTGCCAGCAGCGTAGGGCACAATCAGCCCCAGCATTTT; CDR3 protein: CASSVGHNQPQHF
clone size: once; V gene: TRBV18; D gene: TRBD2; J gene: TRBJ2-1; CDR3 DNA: TGTGCCAGCTCACCATCCTCAGGGCTAGCGGGAGTAGTCAATGAGCAGTTCTTC; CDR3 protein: CASSPSSGLAGVVNEQFF
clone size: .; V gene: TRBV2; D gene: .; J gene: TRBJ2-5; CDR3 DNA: TGTGCCAGCAGTCGTCAAGCGACCCAGTACTTC; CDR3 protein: CASSRQATQYF
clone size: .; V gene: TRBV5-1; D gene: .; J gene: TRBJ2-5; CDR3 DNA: TGCGCCAGCAGCTTGGGGACTCTTGGGGGCCAAGAGACCCAGTACTTC; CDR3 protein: CASSLGTLGGQETQYF
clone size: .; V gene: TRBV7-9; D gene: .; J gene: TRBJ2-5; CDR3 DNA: TGTGCCAGCAGCTCTTTACAGACCCAGTACTTC; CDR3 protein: CASSSLQTQYF
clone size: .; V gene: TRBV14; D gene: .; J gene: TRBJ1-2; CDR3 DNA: TGTGCCAGCAGCCAAGTCGACGGATATGGCTACACCTTC; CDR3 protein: CASSQVDGYGYTF
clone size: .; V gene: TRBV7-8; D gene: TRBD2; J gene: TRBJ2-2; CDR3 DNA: TGTGCCAGCAACAGACTAGCGGGAGGAAGGAACACCGGGGAGCTGTTTTTT; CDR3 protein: CASNRLAGGRNTGELFF
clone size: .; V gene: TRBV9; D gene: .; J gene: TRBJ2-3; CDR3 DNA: TGTGCCAGCAGCCCAAGACAAAAAGGCACAGATACGCAGTATTTT; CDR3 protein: CASSPRQKGTDTQYF
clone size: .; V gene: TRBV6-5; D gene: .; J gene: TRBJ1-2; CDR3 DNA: TGTGCCAGCAGCCAATACAGGACCCCTAACTATGGCTACACCTTC; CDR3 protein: CASSQYRTPNYGYTF
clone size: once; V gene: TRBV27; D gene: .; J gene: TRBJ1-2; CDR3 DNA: TGTGCCAGCAGTTTCGGAACTCCTGGGACTAGCTATGGCTACACCTTC; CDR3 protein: CASSFGTPGTSYGYTF
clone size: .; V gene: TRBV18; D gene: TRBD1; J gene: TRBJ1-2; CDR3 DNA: TGTGCCAGCTCAGGGTCGTGGGGACAGTCTGGCTACACCTTC; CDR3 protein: CASSGSWGQSGYTF
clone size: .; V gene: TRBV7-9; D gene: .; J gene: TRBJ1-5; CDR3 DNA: TGTGCCAGCAGCCCGTTCCGGGTGGGGATGAATCAGCCCCAGCATTTT; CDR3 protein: CASSPFRVGMNQPQHF
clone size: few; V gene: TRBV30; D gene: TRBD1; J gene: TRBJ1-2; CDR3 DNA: TGTGCTTTGCCCGGCAGGGGGCACGGCTACACCTTC; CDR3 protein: CALPGRGHGYTF
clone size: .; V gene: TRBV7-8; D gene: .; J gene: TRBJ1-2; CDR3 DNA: TGTGCCAGCAGCTTAGGCAGGGTTGGCTACACCTTC; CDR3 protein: CASSLGRVGYTF
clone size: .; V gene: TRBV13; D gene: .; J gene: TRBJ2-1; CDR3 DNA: TGTGCCAGCCGGTCTCTGGGGCTTAGCTCCTACAATGAGCAGTTCTTC; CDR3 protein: CASRSLGLSSYNEQFF
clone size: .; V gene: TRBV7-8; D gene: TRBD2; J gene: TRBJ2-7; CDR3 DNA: TGTGCCAGCAGCTTGCGGGAGAGGTACGAGCAGTACTTC; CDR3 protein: CASSLRERYEQYF
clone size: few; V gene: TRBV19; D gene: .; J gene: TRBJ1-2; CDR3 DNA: TGTGCCAGTAGTATCCCGGGCCACTATGGCTACACCTTC; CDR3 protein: CASSIPGHYGYTF
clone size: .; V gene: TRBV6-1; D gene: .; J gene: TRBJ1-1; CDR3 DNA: TGTGCCAGCAGAAATTTTCCGGGTAGGGGTTTCTTT; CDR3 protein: CASRNFPGRGFF
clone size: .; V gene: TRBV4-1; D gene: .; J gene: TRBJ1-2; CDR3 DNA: TGCGCCAGCAGCCACGCCGGGACACGGGATGGCTACACCTTC; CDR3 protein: CASSHAGTRDGYTF
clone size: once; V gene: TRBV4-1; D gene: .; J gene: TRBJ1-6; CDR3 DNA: TGCGCCAGCAGCCAAGTTGTTGCAGGGGTTAATTCACCCCTCCACTTT; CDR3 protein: CASSQVVAGVNSPLHF
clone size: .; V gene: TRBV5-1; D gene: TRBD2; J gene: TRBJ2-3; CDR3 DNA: TGCGCCAGCAGGACTAGCGGGAGCACAGATACGCAGTATTTT; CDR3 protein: CASRTSGSTDTQYF
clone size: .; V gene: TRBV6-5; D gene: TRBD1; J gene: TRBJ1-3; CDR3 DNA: TGTGCCAGCAGACGACAGGGAGGTGGAAACACCATATATTTT; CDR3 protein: CASRRQGGGNTIYF
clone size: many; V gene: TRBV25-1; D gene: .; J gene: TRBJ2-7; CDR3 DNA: TGTGCCAGCAGTGAAGGGGGTTACGAGCAGTACTTC; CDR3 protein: CASSEGGYEQYF
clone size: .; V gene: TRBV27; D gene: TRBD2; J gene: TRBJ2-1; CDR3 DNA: TGTGCCAGCAGTTCGGGACTAATTTCCTACAATGAGCAGTTCTTC; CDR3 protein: CASSSGLISYNEQFF
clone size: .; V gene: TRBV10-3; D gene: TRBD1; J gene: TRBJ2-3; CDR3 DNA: TGTGCCATCAGTGGCCTCAGCAGGGGGTTCACAGATACGCAGTATTTT; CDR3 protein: CAISGLSRGFTDTQYF
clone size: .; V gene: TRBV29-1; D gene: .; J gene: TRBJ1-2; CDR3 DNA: TGCAGCGTTGGGGAAGGGGACTTCCTTAACTATGGCTACACCTTC; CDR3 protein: CSVGEGDFLNYGYTF
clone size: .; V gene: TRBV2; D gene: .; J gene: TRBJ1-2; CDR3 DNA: TGTGCCAGCCGACCAGCGGAAGGCCCGGGCTACACCTTC; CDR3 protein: CASRPAEGPGYTF